This TCR beta chain was observed in a study of blood T cell repertoires in COVID-19. At the level of the study: Donors in the United States, Italy and Spain gave samples during acute or convalescent COVID-19. PBMCs, B-cell-depleted T cells, or T cells provided the cDNA or gDNA that made up the material.

Germline lookup yields CDR1 MNHNY and CDR2 SVGAGI (reference sequence). The CDR3 is 15 residues long. Losses at the gene ends were 5 bases for V and 5 bases for J; bases not matched to a gene: 10. The table came from immunoSEQ multiplex PCR; TCRdb's copy has only in-frame clones and leaves some out. The profile shows 71,000 or so clones, around 83% of them singletons. The sequencing input was peripheral blood. The sequence was collected from an older man with acute or convalescent COVID-19. This chain links TRBV6-6 with TRBJ2-7; 9 positions match TRBD1. The CDR3 DNA is TGTGCCAGCAGTCTAACCGGGACAGGGTCCGACGAGCAGTACTTC. This translates into CASSLTGTGSDEQYF.